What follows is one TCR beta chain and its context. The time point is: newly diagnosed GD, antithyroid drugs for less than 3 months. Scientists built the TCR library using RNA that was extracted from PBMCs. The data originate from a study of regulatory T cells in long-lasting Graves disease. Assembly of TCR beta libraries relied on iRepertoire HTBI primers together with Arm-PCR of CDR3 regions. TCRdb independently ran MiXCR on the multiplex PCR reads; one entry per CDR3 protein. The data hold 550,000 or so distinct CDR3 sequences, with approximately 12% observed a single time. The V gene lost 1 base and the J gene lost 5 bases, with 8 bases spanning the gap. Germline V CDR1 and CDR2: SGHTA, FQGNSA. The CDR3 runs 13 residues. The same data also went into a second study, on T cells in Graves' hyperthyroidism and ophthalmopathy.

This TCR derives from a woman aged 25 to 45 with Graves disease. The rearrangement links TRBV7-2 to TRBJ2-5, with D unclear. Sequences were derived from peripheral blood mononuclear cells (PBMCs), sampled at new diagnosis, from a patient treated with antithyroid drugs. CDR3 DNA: TGTGCCAGCAGCTTAGGGGCGGTGGAGACCCAGTACTTC. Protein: CASSLGAVETQYF.